The entry below gives a single TCR beta chain sequence along with its context. This clone was seen a few times. The specificity of this receptor is unknown. Base qualities were left out, and no much larger clone turns up one base away. The entry originates in a study of memory CD4+ T cells and cytomegalovirus serostatus (dated by TCRdb to the late 2010s). Study-wide context: The 35 or so healthy Belgian adults in the cohort included 9 who were CMV seropositive and roughly 25 who were CMV seronegative. CD4+ memory TCRbeta repertoires of a Belgian cohort with known cytomegalovirus serostatus were sequenced in order to replicate a published TCR-based CMV serostatus classifier.

Genomic DNA was extracted from sorted cells with the Quick-DNA Microprep Kit. Amplification of TCRbeta DNA was done with the immunoSEQ hsTCRbeta kit, following the protocol from the manufacturer. An Illumina MiSeq instrument was used to sequence the TCRbeta libraries. As for the authors' bioinformatics: Following removal of out-of-frame sequences, some 2,200,000 distinct TCRbeta sequences were retained, with an average of around 67,000 per individual. Each individual was scored using the number of 164 previously reported CMV-associated TCRbeta sequences that the individual carried and the total number of productive distinct TCRbeta sequences. A beta-binomial model was reimplemented in Python, and scikit-learn random forests with default parameters were trained on data from the US cohort. On the Belgian cohort, classifier performance was reported as the median AUC, along with percentile confidence intervals, across 10,000 bootstrap iterations. TCRdb provides this immuneACCESS table in a form limited to in-frame rearrangements. Some clones are lacking; in checked studies, under half of them reflect an unresolved V gene, and why the rest are absent is not known. That table furnishes V, J and clone size, whereas the DNA furnished D and trimming. The sample table shows over 40,000 clones, and around 70% are seen once. The ten largest clones capture roughly 1.2% of the sample.

Here is what the overall study found, with its caveats: The results were read as suggesting that the CMV-associated TCR signature is, for the most part, present in the CD4+ memory repertoire. For predicting CMV serostatus, the median bootstrapped AUC was 0.95 using the original framework and almost 0.93 using a US-trained random forest. Among the 150 or so previously reported CMV-associated TCRbeta sequences, approximately 70 showed up in the CD4+ memory repertoires, with each one found in between one and five individuals. The original-framework classifier achieved a median bootstrapped AUC of around 0.95 with a 95% CI of 0.76-1.00 on the Belgian cohort. Only CD4+CD45RO+ memory cells were sequenced, in contrast to the original study, which included naive and memory CD4+ and CD8+ populations.

A FACSAria II was used to sort memory CD4+ T cells, defined as single viable CD3+CD4+CD8-CD45RO+ cells. To determine CMV serostatus, a Roche Elecsys assay was used that detects serum IgG against CMV pp150, pp28, p38 and p52. Following thawing, total CD4+ T cells were enriched through positive selection using CD4 magnetic microbeads. The samples came from a separate study whose specific focus was interrogating the CD4+ T cell memory repertoire. Peripheral blood mononuclear cells were isolated and cryopreserved according to standard operating procedures, and serum was stored at -80 degrees C. CD3-PerCP (BW264/56), CD4-APC (RPA-T4), CD45RO-PE (UCHT1) and CD8-Pacific Orange (3B5) antibodies were used for staining, and non-viable cells were excluded with Sytox blue. Here V drops 0 bases and J drops 5 bases, and the junction holds 5 bases not matched to any gene. The CDR1 and CDR2 encoded by the germline V gene are SGHRS and YFSETQ. From the cysteine through the phenylalanine, the CDR3 covers 15 amino acids. The DNA shown is the 45-base CDR3, in frame from base 1.

The chain is encoded by TRBV5-1 joined to TRBJ2-1; the junction holds 7 bases that match TRBD1. The sample taken for sequencing was memory CD4+ T cells from blood. This TCR derives from an adult in good health and CMV-seropositive. The nucleotide sequence reads TGCGCCAGCAGCTTGGTACAGGGGTCAGACAATGAGCAGTTCTTC. It specifies CASSLVQGSDNEQFF.